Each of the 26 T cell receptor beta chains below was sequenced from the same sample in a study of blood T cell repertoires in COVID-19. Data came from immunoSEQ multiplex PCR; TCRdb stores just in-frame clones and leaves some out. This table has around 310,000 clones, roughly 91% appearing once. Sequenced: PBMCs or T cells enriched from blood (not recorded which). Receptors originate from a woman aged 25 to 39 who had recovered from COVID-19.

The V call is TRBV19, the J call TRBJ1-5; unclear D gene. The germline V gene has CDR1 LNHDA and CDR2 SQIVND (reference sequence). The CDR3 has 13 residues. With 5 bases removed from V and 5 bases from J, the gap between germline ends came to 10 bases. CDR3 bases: TGTGCCAGTAGTGTCGAGGGAGATCAGCCCCAGCATTTT. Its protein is CASSVEGDQPQHF.

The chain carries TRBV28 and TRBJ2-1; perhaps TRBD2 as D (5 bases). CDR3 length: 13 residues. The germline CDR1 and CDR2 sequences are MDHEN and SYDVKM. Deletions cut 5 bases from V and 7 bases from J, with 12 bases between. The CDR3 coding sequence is TGTGCCAGCAGTCCCGGAGGTGAGAATGAGCAGTTCTTC. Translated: CASSPGGENEQFF.

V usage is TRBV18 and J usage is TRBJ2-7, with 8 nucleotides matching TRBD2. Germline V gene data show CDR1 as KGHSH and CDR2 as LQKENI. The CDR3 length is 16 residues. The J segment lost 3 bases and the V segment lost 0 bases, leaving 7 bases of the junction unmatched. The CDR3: CASSPPGSGSNYEQYF. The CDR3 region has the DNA TGTGCCAGCTCACCACCGGGGAGCGGGAGTAACTACGAGCAGTACTTC.

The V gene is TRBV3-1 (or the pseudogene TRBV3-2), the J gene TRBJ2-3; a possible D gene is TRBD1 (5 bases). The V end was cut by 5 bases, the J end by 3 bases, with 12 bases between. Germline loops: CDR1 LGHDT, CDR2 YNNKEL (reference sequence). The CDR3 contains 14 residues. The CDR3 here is CASSFRDGTDTQYF. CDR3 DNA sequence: TGTGCCAGCAGCTTCAGGGATGGGACAGATACGCAGTATTTT.

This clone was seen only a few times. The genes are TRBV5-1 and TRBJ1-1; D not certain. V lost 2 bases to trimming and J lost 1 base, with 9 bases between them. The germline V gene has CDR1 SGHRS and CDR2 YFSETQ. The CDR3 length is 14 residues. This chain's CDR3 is CASSFEGGNTEAFF. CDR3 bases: TGCGCCAGCAGCTTCGAAGGAGGGAACACTGAAGCTTTCTTT.

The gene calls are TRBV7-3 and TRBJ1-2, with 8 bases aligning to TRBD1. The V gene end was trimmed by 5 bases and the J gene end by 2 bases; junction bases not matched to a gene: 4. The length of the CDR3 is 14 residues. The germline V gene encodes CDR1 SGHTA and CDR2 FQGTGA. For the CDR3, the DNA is TGTGCCAGCAGCCAGGGGACAGGAAACTATGGCTACACCTTC. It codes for CASSQGTGNYGYTF.

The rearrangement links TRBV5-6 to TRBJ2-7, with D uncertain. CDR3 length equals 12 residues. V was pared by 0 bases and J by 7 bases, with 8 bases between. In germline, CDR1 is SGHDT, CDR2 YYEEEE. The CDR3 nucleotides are TGTGCCAGCAGCTTGGCTCTAAAGGAGCAGTACTTC. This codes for CASSLALKEQYF.

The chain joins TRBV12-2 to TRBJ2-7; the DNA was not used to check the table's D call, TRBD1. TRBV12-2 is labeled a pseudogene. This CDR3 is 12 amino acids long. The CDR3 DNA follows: TGTGCAAGTCGCTCGACAGAGTACGAGCAGTACTTC. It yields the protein CASRSTEYEQYF.

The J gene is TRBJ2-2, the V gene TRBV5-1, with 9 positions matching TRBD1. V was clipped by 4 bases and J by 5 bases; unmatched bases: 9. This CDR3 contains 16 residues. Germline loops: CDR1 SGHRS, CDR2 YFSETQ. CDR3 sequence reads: CASSLNTGGGTGELFF. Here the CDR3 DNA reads TGCGCCAGCAGCCTAAATACAGGGGGCGGTACCGGGGAGCTGTTTTTT.

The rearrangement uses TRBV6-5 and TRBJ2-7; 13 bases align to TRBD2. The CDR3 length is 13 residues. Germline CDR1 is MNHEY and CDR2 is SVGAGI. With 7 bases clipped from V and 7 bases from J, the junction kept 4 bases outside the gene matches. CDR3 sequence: CASTQLAGGEQYF. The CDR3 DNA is TGTGCCAGCACCCAACTAGCGGGAGGGGAGCAGTACTTC.

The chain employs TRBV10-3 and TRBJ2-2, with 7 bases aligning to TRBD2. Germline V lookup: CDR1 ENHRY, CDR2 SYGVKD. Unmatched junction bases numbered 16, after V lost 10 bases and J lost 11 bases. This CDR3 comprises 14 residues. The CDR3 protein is CATGEASGPLELFF. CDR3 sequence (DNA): TGTGCCACAGGAGAGGCTAGCGGCCCTCTCGAGCTGTTTTTT.

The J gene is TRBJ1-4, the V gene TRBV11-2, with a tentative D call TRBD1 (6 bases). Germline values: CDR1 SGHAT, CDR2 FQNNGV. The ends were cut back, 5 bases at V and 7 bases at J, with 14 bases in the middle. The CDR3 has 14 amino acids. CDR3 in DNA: TGTGCCAGCAGCCCGGGACAAGGGATTGAAAAACTGTTTTTT. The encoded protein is CASSPGQGIEKLFF.

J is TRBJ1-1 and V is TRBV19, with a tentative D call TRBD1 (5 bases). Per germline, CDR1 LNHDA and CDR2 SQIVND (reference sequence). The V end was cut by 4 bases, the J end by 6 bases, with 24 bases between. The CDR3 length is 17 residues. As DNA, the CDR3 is TGTGCCAGTAGTACCAAACCGGGGGGGGGACTCCCATCTGAAGCTTTCTTT. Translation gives CASSTKPGGGLPSEAFF.

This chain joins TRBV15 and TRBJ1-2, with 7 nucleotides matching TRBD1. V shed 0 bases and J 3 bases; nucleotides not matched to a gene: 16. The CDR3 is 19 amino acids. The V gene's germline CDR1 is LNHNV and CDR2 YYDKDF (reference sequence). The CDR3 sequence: CATSRDVGNPGQKYYGYTF. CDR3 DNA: TGTGCCACCAGCAGAGATGTGGGCAATCCGGGACAGAAATACTATGGCTACACCTTC.

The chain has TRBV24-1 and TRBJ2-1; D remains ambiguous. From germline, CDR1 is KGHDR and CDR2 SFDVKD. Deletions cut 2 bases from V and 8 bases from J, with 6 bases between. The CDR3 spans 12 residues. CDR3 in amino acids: CATSDSQYEQFF. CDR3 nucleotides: TGTGCCACCAGTGATTCACAGTATGAGCAGTTCTTC.

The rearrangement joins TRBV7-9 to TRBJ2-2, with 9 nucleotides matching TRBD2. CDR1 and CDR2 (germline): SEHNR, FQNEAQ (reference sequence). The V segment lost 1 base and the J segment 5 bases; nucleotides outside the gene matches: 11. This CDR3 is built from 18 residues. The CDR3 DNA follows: TGTGCCAGCAGCTTAGGGGGACTAGCCCACTGGAGGACCGGGGAGCTGTTTTTT. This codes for CASSLGGLAHWRTGELFF.

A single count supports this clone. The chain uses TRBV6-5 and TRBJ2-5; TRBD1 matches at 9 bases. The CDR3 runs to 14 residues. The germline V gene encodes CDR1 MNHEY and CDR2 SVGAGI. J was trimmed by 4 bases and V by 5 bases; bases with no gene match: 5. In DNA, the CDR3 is TGTGCCAGCAGTAGTACAGGGGGCCGAGAGACCCAGTACTTC. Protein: CASSSTGGRETQYF.

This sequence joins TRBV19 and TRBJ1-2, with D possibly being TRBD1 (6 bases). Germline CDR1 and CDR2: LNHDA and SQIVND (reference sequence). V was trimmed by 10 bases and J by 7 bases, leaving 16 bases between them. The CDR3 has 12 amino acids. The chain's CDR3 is CATLQGPLGYTF. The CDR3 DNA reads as TGTGCCACCCTACAGGGTCCCCTTGGCTACACCTTC.

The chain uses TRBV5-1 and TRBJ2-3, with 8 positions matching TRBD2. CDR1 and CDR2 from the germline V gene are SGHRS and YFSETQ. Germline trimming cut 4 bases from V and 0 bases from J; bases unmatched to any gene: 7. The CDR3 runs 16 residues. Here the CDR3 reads CASSPGASGSTDTQYF. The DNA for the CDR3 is TGCGCCAGCAGCCCTGGGGCTAGCGGGAGCACAGATACGCAGTATTTT.

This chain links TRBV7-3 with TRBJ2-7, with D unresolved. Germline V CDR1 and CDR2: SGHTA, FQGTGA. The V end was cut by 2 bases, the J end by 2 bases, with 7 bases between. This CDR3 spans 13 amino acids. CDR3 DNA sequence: TGTGCCAGCAGCTTAGGCAGTACCTACGAGCAGTACTTC. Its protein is CASSLGSTYEQYF.

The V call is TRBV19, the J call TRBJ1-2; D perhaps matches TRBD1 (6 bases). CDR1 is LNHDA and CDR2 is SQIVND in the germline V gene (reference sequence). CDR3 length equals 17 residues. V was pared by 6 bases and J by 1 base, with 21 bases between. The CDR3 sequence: CASRVQGAGGDNYGYTF. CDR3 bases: TGTGCCAGTAGGGTACAGGGAGCTGGGGGGGATAACTATGGCTACACCTTC.

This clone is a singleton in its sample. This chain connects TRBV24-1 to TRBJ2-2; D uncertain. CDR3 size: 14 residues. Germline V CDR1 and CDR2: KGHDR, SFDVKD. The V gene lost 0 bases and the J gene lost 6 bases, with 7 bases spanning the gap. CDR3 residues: CATSDLYSPGELFF. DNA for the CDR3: TGTGCCACCAGTGATTTGTACAGCCCCGGGGAGCTGTTTTTT.

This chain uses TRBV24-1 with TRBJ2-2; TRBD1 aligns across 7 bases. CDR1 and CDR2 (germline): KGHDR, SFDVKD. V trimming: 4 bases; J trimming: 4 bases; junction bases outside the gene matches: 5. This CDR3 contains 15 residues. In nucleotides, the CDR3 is TGTGCCACCAGTGACCCGGGACAGACCACCGGGGAGCTGTTTTTT. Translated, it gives CATSDPGQTTGELFF.

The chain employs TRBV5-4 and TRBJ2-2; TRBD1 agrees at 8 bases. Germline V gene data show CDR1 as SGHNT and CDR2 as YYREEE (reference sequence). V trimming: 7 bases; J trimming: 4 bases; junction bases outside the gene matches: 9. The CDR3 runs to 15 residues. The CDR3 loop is CASLHQGAGTGELFF. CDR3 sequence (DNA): TGTGCCAGCCTTCACCAGGGGGCCGGCACCGGGGAGCTGTTTTTT.

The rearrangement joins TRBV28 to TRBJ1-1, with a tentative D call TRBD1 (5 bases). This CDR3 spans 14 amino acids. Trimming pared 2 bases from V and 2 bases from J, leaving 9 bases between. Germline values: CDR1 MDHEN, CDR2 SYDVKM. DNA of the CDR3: TGTGCCAGCAGTTTACCAGGGCTTAACACTGAAGCTTTCTTT. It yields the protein CASSLPGLNTEAFF.

In nucleotides, the CDR3 is TGCAGCGTTCGGGGGATCACCCCCCATGAGCAGTTCTTC. Its protein product is CSVRGITPHEQFF. The chain couples TRBV29-1 to TRBJ2-1; the D gene is possibly TRBD2 (6 bases). Germline lookup yields CDR1 SQVTM and CDR2 ANQGSEA. The CDR3 has 13 amino acids. Trimming left V 5 bases short and J 8 bases short, with 16 bases between.